The T cell receptor beta chain under discussion was sequenced for a study of beta chain features in type 1 diabetes. Study-level information: All samples together contributed about 100,000,000 sorted cells for examination.

In germline, CDR1 is SGHNT, CDR2 YYREEE (reference sequence). The J segment lost 2 bases and the V segment lost 0 bases, leaving 4 bases of the junction unmatched. The CDR3 consists of 16 residues. Expressed TCRB transcripts got sequenced, as all isolated RNA was reverse transcribed. The protocol was immunoSEQ multiplex PCR, while the TCRdb copy is restricted to in-frame clones and leaves out a portion. This table has tens of thousands of clones, 30% to 40% appearing once. The rearrangement links TRBV5-4 to TRBJ2-3, with TRBD2 matching over 9 bases. The sample consisted of stem cell memory CD4+ T cells from blood. This clonotype originated in a woman aged 18-29 years in good health. The DNA of the CDR3 is TGTGCCAGCAGCTTGGGGCTAGCGGGGTTCACAGATACGCAGTATTTT. This translates into CASSLGLAGFTDTQYF.